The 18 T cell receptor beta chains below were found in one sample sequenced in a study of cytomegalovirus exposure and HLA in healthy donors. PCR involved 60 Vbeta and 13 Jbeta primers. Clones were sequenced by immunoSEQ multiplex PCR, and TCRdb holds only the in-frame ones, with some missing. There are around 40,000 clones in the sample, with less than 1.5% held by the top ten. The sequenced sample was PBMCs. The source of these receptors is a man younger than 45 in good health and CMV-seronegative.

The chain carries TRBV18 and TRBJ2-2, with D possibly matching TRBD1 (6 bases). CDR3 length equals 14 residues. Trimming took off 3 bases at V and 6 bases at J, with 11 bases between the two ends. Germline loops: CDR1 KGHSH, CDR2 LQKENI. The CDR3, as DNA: TGTGCCAGCTCACCGTACAGGGACCCCGGGGAGCTGTTTTTT. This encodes CASSPYRDPGELFF.

CDR3 loop: CAWNKVRGQPQHF. The CDR3 DNA follows: TGTGCCTGGAATAAGGTACGGGGGCAGCCCCAGCATTTT. This chain links TRBV30 with TRBJ1-5, with a possible D match to TRBD1 (5 bases). Deletions cut 4 bases from V and 7 bases from J, with 14 bases between. Germline V gives CDR1 GTSNPN, CDR2 SVGIG (reference sequence). The CDR3 has 13 amino acids.

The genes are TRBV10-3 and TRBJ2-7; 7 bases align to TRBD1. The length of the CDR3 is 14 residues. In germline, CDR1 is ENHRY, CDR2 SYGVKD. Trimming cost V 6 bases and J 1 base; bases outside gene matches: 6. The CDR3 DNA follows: TGTGCCATCAGAGCCCAGGGGGTTTCCTACGAGCAGTACTTC. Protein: CAIRAQGVSYEQYF.

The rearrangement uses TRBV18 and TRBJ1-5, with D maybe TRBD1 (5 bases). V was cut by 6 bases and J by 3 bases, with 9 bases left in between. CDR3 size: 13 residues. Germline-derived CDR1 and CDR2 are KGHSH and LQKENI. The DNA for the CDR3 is TGTGCCAGCTCTCAGACAGACAATCAGCCCCAGCATTTT. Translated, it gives CASSQTDNQPQHF.

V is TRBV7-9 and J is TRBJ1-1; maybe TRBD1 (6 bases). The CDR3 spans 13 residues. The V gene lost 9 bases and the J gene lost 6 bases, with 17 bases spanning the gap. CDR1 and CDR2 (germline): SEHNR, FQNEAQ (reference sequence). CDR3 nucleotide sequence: TGTGCCAGTGAGGGGACATTTTTTGCTGAAGCTTTCTTT. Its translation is CASEGTFFAEAFF.

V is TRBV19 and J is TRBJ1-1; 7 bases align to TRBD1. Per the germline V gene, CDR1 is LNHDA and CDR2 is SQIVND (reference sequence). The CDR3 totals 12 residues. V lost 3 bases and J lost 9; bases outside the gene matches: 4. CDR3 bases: TGTGCCAGTAGTATCCTACAGGGGAAAGCTTTCTTT. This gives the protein CASSILQGKAFF.

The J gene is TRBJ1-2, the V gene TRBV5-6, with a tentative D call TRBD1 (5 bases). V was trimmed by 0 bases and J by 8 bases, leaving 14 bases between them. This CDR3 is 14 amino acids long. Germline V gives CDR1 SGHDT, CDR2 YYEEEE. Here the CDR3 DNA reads TGTGCCAGCAGCTTGGGACCACAGGTCCGAGGCTACACCTTC. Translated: CASSLGPQVRGYTF.

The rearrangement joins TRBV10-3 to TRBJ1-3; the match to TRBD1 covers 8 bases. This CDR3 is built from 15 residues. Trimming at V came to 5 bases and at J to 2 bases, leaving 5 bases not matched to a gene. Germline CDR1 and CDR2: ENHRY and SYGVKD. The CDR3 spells CAISTGQGTGNTIYF. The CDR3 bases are TGTGCCATCAGTACCGGACAGGGAACTGGAAACACCATATATTTT.

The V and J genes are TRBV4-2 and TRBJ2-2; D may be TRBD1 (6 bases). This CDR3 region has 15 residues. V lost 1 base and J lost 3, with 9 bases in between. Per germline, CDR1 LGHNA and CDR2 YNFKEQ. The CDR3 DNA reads TGTGCCAGCAGCCAAGCAGGGGTGGACACCGGGGAGCTGTTTTTT. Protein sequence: CASSQAGVDTGELFF.

The DNA of the CDR3 is TGTGCCAGCTCGGGTGTGGGACTAGCGGGGGGGTCCGACAATGAGCAGTTCTTC. Translating it yields CASSGVGLAGGSDNEQFF. J is TRBJ2-1 and V is TRBV7-9; TRBD2 aligns across 16 bases. The V and J ends lost 8 bases and 5 bases, in that order; junction bases with no gene match: 12. The CDR3 is made up of 18 amino acids. The germline V gene has CDR1 SEHNR and CDR2 FQNEAQ (reference sequence).

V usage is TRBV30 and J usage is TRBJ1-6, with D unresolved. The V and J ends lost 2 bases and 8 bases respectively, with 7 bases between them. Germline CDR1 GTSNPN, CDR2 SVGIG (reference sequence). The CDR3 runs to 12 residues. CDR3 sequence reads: CAWSLGDSPLHF. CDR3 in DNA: TGTGCCTGGAGTCTCGGGGATTCACCCCTCCACTTT.

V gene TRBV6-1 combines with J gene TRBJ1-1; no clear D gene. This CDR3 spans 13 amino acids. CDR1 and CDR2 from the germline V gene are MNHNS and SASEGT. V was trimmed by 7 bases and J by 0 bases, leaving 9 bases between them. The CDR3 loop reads CASKWRLNTEAFF. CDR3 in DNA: TGTGCCAGCAAATGGCGGCTGAACACTGAAGCTTTCTTT.

CDR3 bases: TGTGCCAGCAGCTCGGACTCGAACACTGAAGCTTTCTTT. Amino acid sequence: CASSSDSNTEAFF. The gene calls are TRBV7-9 and TRBJ1-1; D uncertain. Germline-derived CDR1 and CDR2 are SEHNR and FQNEAQ (reference sequence). V was cut by 4 bases and J by 1 base, with 7 bases left in between. CDR3 length: 13 residues.

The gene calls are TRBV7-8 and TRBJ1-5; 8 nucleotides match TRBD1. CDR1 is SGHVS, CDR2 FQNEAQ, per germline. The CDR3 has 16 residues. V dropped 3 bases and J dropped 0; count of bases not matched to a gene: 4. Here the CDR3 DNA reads TGTGCCAGCAGCTTCGGGACAGGAGTTAGCAATCAGCCCCAGCATTTT. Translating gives CASSFGTGVSNQPQHF.

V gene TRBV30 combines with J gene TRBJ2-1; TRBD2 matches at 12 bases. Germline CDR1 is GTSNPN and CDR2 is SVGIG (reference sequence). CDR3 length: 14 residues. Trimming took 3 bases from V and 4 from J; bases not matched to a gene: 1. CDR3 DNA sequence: TGTGCCTGGAGCGGACTAGCGGGGTACAATGAGCAGTTCTTC. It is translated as CAWSGLAGYNEQFF.

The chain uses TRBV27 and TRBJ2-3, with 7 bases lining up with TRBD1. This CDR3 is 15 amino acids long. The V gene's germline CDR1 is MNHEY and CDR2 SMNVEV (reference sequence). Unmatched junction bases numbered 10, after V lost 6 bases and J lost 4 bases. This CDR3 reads CASSLDRVGSDTQYF. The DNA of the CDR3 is TGTGCCAGCAGCCTCGACAGGGTGGGTTCAGATACGCAGTATTTT.

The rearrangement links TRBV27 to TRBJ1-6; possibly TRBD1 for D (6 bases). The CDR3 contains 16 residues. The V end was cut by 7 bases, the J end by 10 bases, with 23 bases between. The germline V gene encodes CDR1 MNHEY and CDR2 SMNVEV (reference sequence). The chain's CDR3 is CASKSPSRDIKSPLHF. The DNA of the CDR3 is TGTGCCAGCAAGTCCCCTTCTCGGGACATCAAATCACCCCTCCACTTT.

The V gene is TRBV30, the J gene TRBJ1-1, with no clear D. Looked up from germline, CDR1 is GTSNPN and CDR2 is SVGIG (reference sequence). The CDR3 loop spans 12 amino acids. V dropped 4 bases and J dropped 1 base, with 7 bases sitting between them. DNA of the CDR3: TGTGCCTGGACGGGTTCGAACACTGAAGCTTTCTTT. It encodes CAWTGSNTEAFF.